Presented here are 31 T cell receptor beta chains from one specimen sequenced in a study of naive and memory T cell subsets. RNA was extracted from 2.5 ml of whole blood of healthy adults. Alpha and beta constant region primers primed reverse transcription for blood and skin samples. TCRdb analysed the 5' RACE reads with MiXCR anew, one entry per CDR3 protein. The table shows approximately 22,000 distinct CDR3 sequences, with less than 5% occurring only once. These TCRs come from a male donor in good health.

There are many counts of this clonotype. CDR3 protein: CASSLVGGAQPQHF. CDR3 nucleotide sequence: TGTGCCAGCAGTTTAGTGGGGGGAGCTCAGCCCCAGCATTTT. This chain uses TRBV12-3 or TRBV12-4 with TRBJ1-5; TRBD1 is a possible D gene (5 bases). V lost 1 base, J lost 6 bases, and 10 bases lay in between. This CDR3 spans 14 amino acids.

The sample holds many counts of this clonotype. This chain connects TRBV7-8 to TRBJ2-6, with D uncertain. V was trimmed by 3 bases and J by 0 bases, leaving 12 bases between them. Germline assignment: CDR1 SGHVS and CDR2 FQNEAQ. This CDR3 region has 17 residues. The CDR3: CASSLARSSSGANVLTF. CDR3 DNA sequence: TGTGCCAGCAGCTTGGCCAGGTCTAGCTCTGGGGCCAACGTCCTGACTTTC.

This clonotype has a count of ten or more. The CDR3 protein is CASSWGVGNSPLHF. DNA for the CDR3: TGTGCCAGCAGTTGGGGGGTGGGGAATTCACCCCTCCACTTT. The chain recombines TRBV25-1 with TRBJ1-6; maybe TRBD1 (5 bases). The germline V gene encodes CDR1 MGHDK and CDR2 SYGVNS. CDR3 length equals 14 residues. The V end lost 5 bases, the J end lost 7 bases, and 12 bases lay between the germline ends.

This clonotype was recorded many times. This chain connects TRBV5-5 to TRBJ2-3; TRBD1 matches 10 bases. The V and J ends lost 0 bases and 2 bases, in that order; junction bases with no gene match: 3. Per the germline V gene, CDR1 is SGHKS and CDR2 is YYEKEE (reference sequence). This CDR3 is built from 16 residues. The DNA of the CDR3 is TGTGCCAGCAGCTTGGGACAGGGGGCGAACACAGATACGCAGTATTTT. The encoded protein is CASSLGQGANTDTQYF.

This clonotype was recorded many times. The chain links TRBV29-1 to TRBJ2-1; 7 nucleotides match TRBD2. Germline V gene lookup returns CDR1 SQVTM and CDR2 ANQGSEA. The CDR3 is 15 amino acids. J gave up 4 bases and V 4 bases, and 10 bases lay outside the gene matches. The CDR3 DNA sequence: TGCAGCGTTGCGGGGAGGGCCGATCGATACAATGAGCAGTTCTTC. Translation gives CSVAGRADRYNEQFF.

This clonotype was observed at least ten times. V and J are TRBV7-9 and TRBJ2-3; D remains ambiguous. Looked up from germline, CDR1 is SEHNR and CDR2 is FQNEAQ (reference sequence). V lost 8 bases, J lost 2 bases, and 14 bases lay in between. The CDR3 consists of 14 residues. As DNA, the CDR3 is TGTGCCAGCTTAAAGGGTGGTAACACAGATACGCAGTATTTT. It yields the protein CASLKGGNTDTQYF.

This clonotype was seen at least ten times. The chain combines TRBV19 with TRBJ2-2; 7 positions agree with TRBD1. Germline CDR1 and CDR2: LNHDA and SQIVND (reference sequence). V gave up 7 bases and J gave up 8 bases; unmatched junction bases: 7. The CDR3 loop spans 13 amino acids. This chain's CDR3 is CASTRQGVGELFF. DNA of the CDR3: TGTGCCAGTACCCGACAGGGAGTGGGGGAGCTGTTTTTT.

There are many counts of this clonotype. The CDR3 spells CASSQEPANSYNEQFF. The CDR3 DNA is TGTGCCAGCAGCCAAGAACCGGCTAACTCCTACAATGAGCAGTTCTTC. The J gene is TRBJ2-1, the V gene TRBV3-1; unclear D gene. Per the germline V gene, CDR1 is LGHDT and CDR2 is YNNKEL (reference sequence). V was clipped by 0 bases and J by 0 bases, with 9 bases between them. This CDR3 contains 16 residues.

This clonotype came up many times. The chain employs TRBV7-9 and TRBJ2-1, with 9 bases matching TRBD2. V trimming: 5 bases; J trimming: 15 bases; junction bases outside the gene matches: 8. The CDR3 is made up of 12 amino acids. Per germline, CDR1 SEHNR and CDR2 FQNEAQ (reference sequence). CDR3 in DNA: TGTGCCAGCAGCCGCGGGGGGGTCCTCCGGTTCTTC. It yields the protein CASSRGGVLRFF. Using reference TRBV7-9 and TRBJ2-1 for the parts outside the CDR3, the full variable domain is DTGVSQNPRHKITKRGQNVTFRCDPISEHNRLYWYRQTLGQGPEFLTYFQNEAQLEKSRLLSDRFSAERPKGSFSTLEIQRTEQGDSAMYLCASSRGGVLRFFGPGTRLTVL.

This clonotype has at least ten counts. The V and J genes are TRBV29-1 and TRBJ2-3, with 8 nucleotides matching TRBD2. V trimming: 4 bases; J trimming: 2 bases; junction bases outside the gene matches: 8. Germline V gives CDR1 SQVTM, CDR2 ANQGSEA. The CDR3 has 15 amino acids. In DNA form, the CDR3 reads TGCAGCGTTGGTGAGCTAGCGGGTAACACAGATACGCAGTATTTT. Translated: CSVGELAGNTDTQYF.

This clonotype is deemed large. This chain links TRBV27 with TRBJ2-7; no clear D. The CDR3 has 13 residues. CDR1 MNHEY and CDR2 SMNVEV come from the germline V gene (reference sequence). V lost 4 bases and J lost 3, with 10 bases in between. CDR3 nucleotides: TGTGCCAGCAGTTCTGGGTCCCTCTACGAGCAGTACTTC. Translating it yields CASSSGSLYEQYF.

This clonotype was recorded many times. The CDR3 coding sequence is TGTGCCTCTTCGGGACTAGCGGGACTCAATGAGCAGTTCTTC. Amino acid sequence: CASSGLAGLNEQFF. This chain joins TRBV6-1 and TRBJ2-1, with 13 bases aligning to TRBD2. This CDR3 has 14 amino acids. Germline V gene lookup returns CDR1 MNHNS and CDR2 SASEGT. J lost 6 bases, V lost 11 bases, and 7 bases had no gene match.

This clonotype was picked up many times. The V call is TRBV20-1, the J call TRBJ2-5; the D gene could be TRBD1 or TRBD2 (5 bases each). V lost 6 bases, J lost 2 bases, and 16 bases lay in between. From germline, CDR1 is DFQATT and CDR2 SNEGSKA (reference sequence). The CDR3 spans 14 residues. The chain's CDR3 is CSAPGDGRQETQYF. The CDR3 DNA is TGCAGTGCCCCCGGGGACGGTAGGCAAGAGACCCAGTACTTC.

In its sample, this clonotype was seen many times. In DNA, the CDR3 is TGCAGCTCGTGGAAAGAGACCCAGTACTTC. Protein product: CSSWKETQYF. The chain combines TRBV29-1 with TRBJ2-5; D ambiguous. The V end was cut by 8 bases, the J end by 3 bases, with 7 bases between. The CDR3 spans 10 residues. CDR1 is SQVTM, CDR2 ANQGSEA, per germline.

This clonotype was picked up many times. V usage is TRBV14 and J usage is TRBJ1-6; D is ambiguous. The CDR3 length is 17 residues. The V gene lost 1 base and the J gene lost 6 bases, with 16 bases spanning the gap. Germline V gene lookup returns CDR1 SGHDN and CDR2 FVKESK. The CDR3 protein is CASSQALRLSSNSPLHF. Here the CDR3 DNA reads TGTGCCAGCAGCCAAGCTTTGCGACTCAGCTCTAATTCACCCCTCCACTTT.

This clonotype has at least ten counts. This sequence joins TRBV28 and TRBJ2-1; D uncertain. The V end lost 5 bases, the J end lost 5 bases, and 10 bases lay between the germline ends. Germline CDR1 is MDHEN and CDR2 is SYDVKM. This CDR3 has 13 amino acids. CDR3 amino acids: CASSQGPNNEQFF. The CDR3 nucleotides are TGTGCCAGCAGTCAAGGACCGAACAATGAGCAGTTCTTC.

This clonotype ranks as medium-sized. The chain carries TRBV10-1 and TRBJ1-3; 10 positions agree with TRBD1. V lost 3 bases, J lost 4 bases, and 6 bases stayed unmatched. The germline CDR1 and CDR2 sequences are WNHNN and SYGVQD (reference sequence). This CDR3 has 16 residues. The CDR3 region is CASSELTGGGGNTIYF. The CDR3 DNA is TGCGCCAGCAGTGAACTGACAGGGGGCGGAGGAAACACCATATATTTT.

This clonotype has ten or more counts. V usage is TRBV6-1 and J usage is TRBJ1-5; 8 nucleotides agree with TRBD1. V gave up 6 bases and J gave up 0 bases; unmatched junction bases: 7. The germline V gene encodes CDR1 MNHNS and CDR2 SASEGT. The CDR3 contains 16 residues. CDR3 DNA: TGTGCCAGCAGGGAACAGGGGGAGTTTAGCAATCAGCCCCAGCATTTT. It encodes CASREQGEFSNQPQHF.

This clonotype was detected many times. This chain connects TRBV27 to TRBJ1-3; no definite D call. The V gene's germline CDR1 is MNHEY and CDR2 SMNVEV (reference sequence). The CDR3 runs 14 residues. V lost 3 bases and J lost 7, with 13 bases in between. The chain's CDR3 is CASSFRGVGNTIYF. The CDR3 DNA reads as TGTGCCAGCAGTTTCCGGGGTGTGGGGAACACCATATATTTT.

This clonotype was detected ten times or more. The J gene is TRBJ2-3, the V gene TRBV29-1, with 7 bases fitting TRBD2. The CDR3 consists of 16 residues. V dropped 4 bases and J dropped 3; count of bases not matched to a gene: 13. Germline V gene data show CDR1 as SQVTM and CDR2 as ANQGSEA. The CDR3 DNA reads as TGCAGCGTTGGGGGTGGGGGGGAGATTAGAACAGATACGCAGTATTTT. Protein: CSVGGGGEIRTDTQYF.

To note about this clonotype: A much bigger clone sits one base away, suggesting this may be a read error. The CDR3 DNA reads as TGCGCCAGCAGCGGCGGAGGGACGGATGAAAAACTGTTTTTT. Encoded protein: CASSGGGTDEKLFF. V gene TRBV5-1 combines with J gene TRBJ1-4, with D possibly TRBD1 on 5 matching bases. This CDR3 is 14 amino acids long. Trimming left V 4 bases short and J 6 bases short, with 13 bases between. Germline assignment: CDR1 SGHRS and CDR2 YFSETQ.

In this sample, this clonotype turned up many times. The chain joins TRBV9 to TRBJ2-2; 10 nucleotides agree with TRBD2. The CDR3 covers 16 residues. Germline CDR1 reads SGDLS; CDR2 reads YYNGEE. The junction had 4 bases not matched to a gene; V was cut back by 0 bases and J by 5 bases. The CDR3 DNA is TGTGCCAGCAGCGTAGATCCTAGCGGGAGTACCGGGGAGCTGTTTTTT. This encodes CASSVDPSGSTGELFF.

This clonotype was observed many times. V gene TRBV6-5 combines with J gene TRBJ2-3; 9 nucleotides line up with TRBD2. Trimming at V came to 2 bases and at J to 4 bases, leaving 4 bases not matched to a gene. The CDR3 extends over 15 amino acids. CDR1 and CDR2 from the germline V gene are MNHEY and SVGAGI. Here the CDR3 DNA reads TGTGCCAGCAGTTACGGGACTAGCCGCGCAGATACGCAGTATTTT. Protein: CASSYGTSRADTQYF.

This clonotype showed up many times. The chain joins TRBV29-1 to TRBJ2-2; 7 bases are shared with TRBD1. The J segment lost 4 bases and the V segment lost 8 bases, leaving 4 bases of the junction unmatched. Germline V gene lookup returns CDR1 SQVTM and CDR2 ANQGSEA. CDR3 length equals 12 residues. CDR3 DNA sequence: TGCAGCTTCTACAGGGGCACCGGGGAGCTGTTTTTT. Protein product: CSFYRGTGELFF.

This clonotype came up many times. The V gene is TRBV29-1, the J gene TRBJ2-3; 7 nucleotides match TRBD2. Trimming cost V 4 bases and J 4 bases; bases outside gene matches: 5. The CDR3 contains 13 residues. The germline CDR1 and CDR2 sequences are SQVTM and ANQGSEA. CDR3 amino acids: CSVGREVADTQYF. In DNA, the CDR3 is TGCAGCGTTGGTCGGGAGGTCGCAGATACGCAGTATTTT.

This chain links TRBV5-1 with TRBJ2-3; the D is unclear. Trimming removed 4 bases at V and 0 bases at J, with 9 bases between. CDR3 length: 14 amino acids. The V gene's germline CDR1 is SGHRS and CDR2 YFSETQ. This chain's CDR3 is CASSPGPSTDTQYF. The CDR3 nucleotides read TGCGCCAGCAGCCCAGGACCTAGCACAGATACGCAGTATTTT.

V gene TRBV6-1 combines with J gene TRBJ2-1; 7 bases match TRBD2. Losses at the gene ends were 3 bases for V and 2 bases for J; bases not matched to a gene: 4. This CDR3 is built from 15 residues. Looked up from germline, CDR1 is MNHNS and CDR2 is SASEGT. CDR3 amino acids: CASSDGGRAYNEQFF. In nucleotides, the CDR3 is TGTGCCAGCAGTGATGGGGGGAGGGCCTACAATGAGCAGTTCTTC.

The rearrangement links TRBV6-6 to TRBJ2-2; D is unresolved. Germline lookup yields CDR1 MNHNY and CDR2 SVGAGI (reference sequence). The CDR3 is 13 amino acids. Trimming pared 0 bases from V and 7 bases from J, leaving 6 bases between. The CDR3 loop is CASSYSMGGELFF. For the CDR3, the DNA is TGTGCCAGCAGTTACTCGATGGGCGGGGAGCTGTTTTTT.

This clonotype was detected ten times or more. This sequence joins TRBV28 and TRBJ1-1; D may be TRBD1 (5 bases). Trimming shortened V by 7 bases and J by 4 bases, and 16 bases separated the two germline ends. The CDR3 runs 14 residues. The germline gives CDR1 MDHEN, CDR2 SYDVKM. The CDR3 loop reads CASTGGGGFTEAFF. As DNA, the CDR3 is TGTGCCAGCACCGGCGGGGGGGGTTTCACTGAAGCTTTCTTT. Full variable domain (missing parts from reference TRBV28 and TRBJ1-1): DVKVTQSSRYLVKRTGEKVFLECVQDMDHENMFWYRQDPGLGLRLIYFSYDVKMKEKGDIPEGYSVSREKKERFSLILESASTNQTSMYLCASTGGGGFTEAFFGQGTRLTVV.

This clonotype showed up many times. This chain joins TRBV7-8 and TRBJ2-7; 11 bases agree with TRBD1. The CDR3 has 16 residues. Trimming took 2 bases from V and 3 from J; bases not matched to a gene: 6. Germline V gene sequence: CDR1 SGHVS, CDR2 FQNEAQ. CDR3: CASSLTDRGRIYEQYF. CDR3 in DNA: TGTGCCAGCAGCTTAACGGACAGGGGGCGCATCTACGAGCAGTACTTC.

This clonotype was detected many times. The chain is built from TRBV10-2 and TRBJ1-4; a possible D gene is TRBD1 (6 bases). Trimming took 6 bases from V and 3 from J, leaving 11 bases between them. Germline V CDR1 and CDR2: WSHSY, SAAADI. The CDR3 spans 14 residues. CDR3 loop: CASSNREANEKLFF. As DNA, the CDR3 is TGCGCCAGCAGCAACAGGGAGGCTAATGAAAAACTGTTTTTT.